This T cell receptor beta chain was sequenced for a study of metastatic and nonmetastatic thyroid tumors. After removal of 5 bases from V and 1 base from J, the junction contained 7 bases not matched to a gene. This CDR3 spans 15 amino acids. Germline loops: CDR1 MNHNS, CDR2 SASEGT. This clone was counted only a few times. TCRdb re-called clones via MiXCR from the PCR reads. The data hold tens of thousands of clones, with 15% observed a single time. Thyroid surgery was performed in patients who had received no treatment beforehand. The clonotype was recovered from a female donor with papillary thyroid cancer or a benign thyroid nodule (not recorded which). Some clones in this sample may be carry-over from other donors' samples. Sequencing input: blood. The gene calls are TRBV6-1 and TRBJ2-5; 7 nucleotides line up with TRBD1. DNA of the CDR3: TGTGCCAGCAGTAGGGGGCGCAGGGGCCAAGAGACCCAGTACTTC. Translated: CASSRGRRGQETQYF.